Listed here are 9 T cell receptor beta chains from one sample, sequenced in a study of patients and donors after allogeneic stem cell transplantation. Each CDR3 protein is one row after TCRdb ran MiXCR on the RT-PCR reads. The table lists about a million distinct CDR3 sequences, roughly 18% of them singletons. Sequencing was done on a sample of blood, either unsorted or a sorted T cell fraction (not recorded which). Receptors were obtained from a human donor who was either an allogeneic HSCT recipient or a stem cell or donor lymphocyte infusion donor (not recorded which). It is not recorded whose cells these are; they may come from a transplant donor.

This clonotype was counted only a few times. V usage is TRBV5-1 and J usage is TRBJ2-3; 10 nucleotides agree with TRBD2. Germline-derived CDR1 and CDR2 are SGHRS and YFSETQ. CDR3 length equals 18 residues. V lost 4 bases and J lost 2; bases outside the gene matches: 13. CDR3: CASSNGRGSGGYTDTQYF. The CDR3 nucleotides are TGCGCCAGCAGCAATGGACGTGGTAGCGGGGGGTACACAGATACGCAGTATTTT.

The sample holds a few counts of this clonotype. The chain uses TRBV20-1 and TRBJ2-4, with D hard to call. The CDR3 totals 12 residues. Germline V gives CDR1 DFQATT, CDR2 SNEGSKA (reference sequence). V lost 4 bases and J lost 8, with 12 bases in between. The CDR3 DNA is TGCAGTGCTATGATTGGCGCGGACATTCAGTACTTC. Its protein product is CSAMIGADIQYF.

This chain connects TRBV24-1 to TRBJ2-4, with 9 nucleotides matching TRBD1. The CDR3 contains 14 residues. The ends lost 7 bases at V and 7 bases at J; junction bases unmatched: 7. The germline V gene has CDR1 KGHDR and CDR2 SFDVKD. CDR3 nucleotides: TGTGCCACCAGCCGGACAGGGGCTGGGAACATTCAGTACTTC. It codes for CATSRTGAGNIQYF.

The chain is built from TRBV6-5 and TRBJ2-2; D unresolved. Trimming took off 3 bases at V and 0 bases at J, with 8 bases between the two ends. This CDR3 is 15 amino acids long. Germline lookup yields CDR1 MNHEY and CDR2 SVGAGI. The CDR3 sequence is CASSYGQANTGELFF. The CDR3 DNA follows: TGTGCCAGCAGTTATGGGCAGGCGAACACCGGGGAGCTGTTTTTT.

This clonotype has just a few counts. V usage is TRBV3-1 and J usage is TRBJ1-1, with unresolved D. This CDR3 has 14 residues. The ends were cut back, 0 bases at V and 5 bases at J, with 10 bases in the middle. Germline loops: CDR1 LGHDT, CDR2 YNNKEL (reference sequence). The CDR3 DNA sequence: TGTGCCAGCAGCCAAGAGGCGGCTGGGACTGAAGCTTTCTTT. It yields the protein CASSQEAAGTEAFF.

This clonotype occurred a few times. J is TRBJ2-4 and V is TRBV7-4; D tentatively fits TRBD1 or TRBD2 (5 bases each). CDR1 and CDR2 (germline): SGHVT, SQSDAQ. The germline V and J ends were trimmed by 7 bases and 3 bases, with 16 bases remaining between them. There are 15 residues in the CDR3. CDR3: CASTPEGIGKNIQYF. The CDR3 nucleotides are TGTGCCAGCACCCCAGAGGGGATCGGCAAAAACATTCAGTACTTC.

This clonotype came up a few times. V and J are TRBV29-1 and TRBJ2-7; 7 nucleotides match TRBD1. V was clipped by 1 base and J by 2 bases; unmatched bases: 11. Germline V lookup: CDR1 SQVTM, CDR2 ANQGSEA. The CDR3 covers 16 residues. The CDR3 spells CSVEGVNPGQTYEQYF. The CDR3 DNA is TGCAGCGTTGAAGGCGTCAATCCGGGACAGACCTACGAGCAGTACTTC.

The DNA for the CDR3 is TGTGCCAGCAGTTCCCCGGGACAGGGGGATGAAAAACTGTTTTTT. Translated, it gives CASSSPGQGDEKLFF. The V and J genes are TRBV28 and TRBJ1-4, with 11 bases matching TRBD1. The germline gives CDR1 MDHEN, CDR2 SYDVKM. The CDR3 has 15 amino acids. V shed 4 bases and J 6 bases; nucleotides not matched to a gene: 4.

The chain combines TRBV7-3 with TRBJ2-2; D not certain. The germline V and J ends were trimmed by 5 bases and 6 bases, with 10 bases remaining between them. CDR1 is SGHTA and CDR2 is FQGTGA in the germline V gene. This CDR3 has 13 residues. This CDR3 reads CASSAPVAGELFF. For the CDR3, the DNA is TGTGCCAGCAGCGCCCCGGTTGCCGGGGAGCTGTTTTTT.